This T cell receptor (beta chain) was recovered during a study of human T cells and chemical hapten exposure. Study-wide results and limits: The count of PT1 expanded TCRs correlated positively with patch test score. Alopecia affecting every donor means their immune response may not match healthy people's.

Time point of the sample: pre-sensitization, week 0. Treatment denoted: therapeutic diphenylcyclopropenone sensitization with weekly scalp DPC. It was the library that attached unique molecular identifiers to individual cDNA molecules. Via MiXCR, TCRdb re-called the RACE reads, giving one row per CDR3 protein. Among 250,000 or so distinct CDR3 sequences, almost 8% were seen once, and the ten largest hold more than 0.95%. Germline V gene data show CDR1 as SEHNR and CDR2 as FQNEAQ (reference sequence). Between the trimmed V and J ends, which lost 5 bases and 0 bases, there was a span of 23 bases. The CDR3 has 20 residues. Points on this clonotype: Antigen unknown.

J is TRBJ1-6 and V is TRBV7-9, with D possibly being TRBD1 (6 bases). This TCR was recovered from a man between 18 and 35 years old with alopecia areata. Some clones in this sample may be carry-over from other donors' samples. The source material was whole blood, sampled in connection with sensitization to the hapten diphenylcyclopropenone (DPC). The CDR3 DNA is TGTGCCAGCAGCATCCTTCGGCCGGGACACGAAAGCTCCTATAATTCACCCCTCCACTTT. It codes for CASSILRPGHESSYNSPLHF.